This TCR beta chain was sequenced in a study of blood T cell repertoires in COVID-19. Overall study context: Spain, Italy and the United States supplied samples that represented acute and convalescent COVID-19. T cells, B-cell-depleted T cells, or PBMCs provided the cDNA or gDNA that served as material.

As handled by the study authors: Reference gene primer amplification in the assay estimated nucleated cell counts. Libraries were prepared by immunoSEQ multiplex PCR; TCRdb keeps only in-frame clonotypes and omits some of them. V and J calls and clone size are given by that table; D and trimming were obtained from the DNA. The table shows around 170,000 clones, with about 89% occurring only once. The CDR3 sequence is 16 residues long. V was pared by 4 bases and J by 0 bases, with 9 bases of the junction left unmatched. From germline, CDR1 is SNHLY and CDR2 FYNNEI. The chain joins TRBV2 to TRBJ2-7; 7 bases fit TRBD1. Sequenced material: peripheral blood. The TCR comes from a man aged 60-69 years with acute or convalescent COVID-19. The CDR3 here is CASSGLDRDISYEQYF. CDR3 coding DNA: TGTGCCAGCAGTGGTCTTGACAGGGACATCTCCTACGAGCAGTACTTC.